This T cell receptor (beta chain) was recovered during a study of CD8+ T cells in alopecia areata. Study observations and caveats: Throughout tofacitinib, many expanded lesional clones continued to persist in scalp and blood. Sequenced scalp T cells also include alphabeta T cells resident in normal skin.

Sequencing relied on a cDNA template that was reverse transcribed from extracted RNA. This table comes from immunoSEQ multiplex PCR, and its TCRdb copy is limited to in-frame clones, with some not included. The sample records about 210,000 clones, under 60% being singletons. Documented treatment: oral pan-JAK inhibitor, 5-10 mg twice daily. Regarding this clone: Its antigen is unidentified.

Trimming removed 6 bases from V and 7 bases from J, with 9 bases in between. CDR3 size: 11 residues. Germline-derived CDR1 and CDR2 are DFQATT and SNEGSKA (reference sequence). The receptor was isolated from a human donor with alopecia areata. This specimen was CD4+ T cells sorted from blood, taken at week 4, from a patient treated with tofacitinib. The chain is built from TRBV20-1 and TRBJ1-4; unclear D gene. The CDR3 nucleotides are TGCAGTGCACGGACGGTTGAAAAACTGTTTTTT. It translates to CSARTVEKLFF.